This TCR beta chain appears in the sequencing data of a study of CD8 T cells in ankylosing spondylitis. General study findings and limits: In synovial fluid and blood from reactive arthritis, some motif variants were previously reported. Relatively rare in peripheral blood, disease-linked clones were also CD8+. Ankylosing spondylitis blood appeared to be characterized by a TCR beta motif of about 8 highly homologous variants.

There are many counts of this clonotype. Its antigen is unknown. 5'-RACE, quantitative and with molecular barcodes, yielded the TCR beta libraries. TCRdb ran MiXCR on the 5' RACE reads and lists one entry per CDR3 protein. The repertoire holds about 130,000 distinct CDR3 sequences, with more than 5.5% as singletons. Trimming stripped 0 bases from V and 7 bases from J, with 7 bases between. The CDR3 totals 12 residues. Germline V gene data show CDR1 as SGHAT and CDR2 as FQDESV (reference sequence). The sequenced sample was blood, either unsorted or a sorted T cell fraction (not recorded which). This chain joins TRBV11-1 and TRBJ2-7; D is unclear. This TCR was recovered from a female donor with ankylosing spondylitis or in good health (not recorded which). In DNA, the CDR3 is TGTGCCAGCAGCTTAGCGGAAGGGGAGCAGTACTTC. This translates into CASSLAEGEQYF.